A single TCR beta chain is shown here with its context. Antigen: not known. The source of the sample is a study of CD8 T cells in ankylosing spondylitis. General study findings and limits: Disease-linked clones were CD8+ and relatively rare in peripheral blood. Disease-associated clones were reportedly significantly overrepresented in matched ankylosing spondylitis synovial fluid. Blood of patients with ankylosing spondylitis appeared to be characterized by a TCR beta motif of eight highly homologous variants. Past research had described some motif variants in reactive arthritis synovial fluid and blood.

Germline values: CDR1 SGHTA, CDR2 FQGNSA. The CDR3 length is 16 residues. The V gene end was trimmed by 6 bases and the J gene end by 4 bases; junction bases not matched to a gene: 13. Making use of molecular barcodes, quantitative 5'-RACE generated TCR beta libraries. TCRdb recomputed calls from the 5' RACE reads with MiXCR, one row per CDR3 protein. Among about 800,000 distinct CDR3 sequences listed, around 11% were seen once. V gene TRBV7-2 combines with J gene TRBJ2-5; 8 bases match TRBD1. The clonotype originates from a male donor with ankylosing spondylitis. Sample: blood, either unsorted or a sorted T cell fraction (not recorded which). CDR3 loop: CASRSKAGGFGETQYF. The CDR3 nucleotides read TGTGCCAGCAGGTCAAAGGCAGGGGGCTTTGGAGAGACCCAGTACTTC. Full variable domain (outside the CDR3, taken from reference TRBV7-2 and TRBJ2-5): GAGVSQSPSNKVTEKGKDVELRCDPISGHTALYWYRQSLGQGLEFLIYFQGNSAPDKSGLPSDRFSAERTGGSVSTLTIQRTQQEDSAVYLCASRSKAGGFGETQYFGPGTRLLVL.